This TCR beta chain was obtained from a study of CD8 T cells in ankylosing spondylitis. General study findings and limits: Characteristic of ankylosing spondylitis blood, it appeared, was a TCR beta motif comprising about eight highly homologous variants. Several of the motif variants were reported before in synovial fluid and blood from reactive arthritis. In peripheral blood, disease-linked CD8+ clones occurred at relatively low frequencies.

By quantitative 5'-RACE with molecular barcodes, the TCR beta libraries were made. A single record per CDR3 protein comes from TCRdb applying MiXCR to the 5' RACE reads. The repertoire has under 400,000 distinct CDR3 sequences, 11% of them found once; the top ten carry 9.1%. CDR1 and CDR2 from the germline V gene are MNHNS and SASEGT. CDR3 length: 17 residues. Deletions cut 1 base from V and 9 bases from J, with 19 bases between. On this clonotype itself: What it recognizes is unknown.

The receptor comes from a female donor with ankylosing spondylitis or in good health (not recorded which). The gene calls are TRBV6-1 and TRBJ1-6, with D unclear. The sample comprised blood, either unsorted or a sorted T cell fraction (not recorded which). The CDR3 coding sequence is TGTGCCAGCAGTGAAGGGCACGGGGTCGCCGGTAGTTCACCCCTCCACTTT. Protein sequence: CASSEGHGVAGSSPLHF.